This passage covers 32 T cell receptor beta chains from one sample sequenced in a study of blood T cell repertoires in COVID-19. Generated by immunoSEQ multiplex PCR, the TCRdb table keeps only in-frame clones and is missing some. This sample has some 300,000 clones; roughly 86% occur once, and the top ten carry 1.8%. The specimen was peripheral blood. These receptors were obtained from a woman between 25 and 40 years old with COVID-19, enrolled during active disease.

V gene TRBV7-9 combines with J gene TRBJ1-5; 7 bases map to TRBD1. CDR3 size: 14 residues. V shed 4 bases and J 4 bases; nucleotides not matched to a gene: 4. Germline V gene lookup returns CDR1 SEHNR and CDR2 FQNEAQ (reference sequence). The CDR3 reads CASSSGTANQPQHF. CDR3 nucleotide sequence: TGTGCCAGCAGCTCCGGGACAGCGAATCAGCCCCAGCATTTT.

CDR3: CSAREGGTEQFF. In DNA, the CDR3 is TGCAGCGCCCGCGAGGGGGGGACAGAGCAGTTCTTC. This sequence joins TRBV29-1 and TRBJ2-1, with a possible D match to TRBD2 (7 bases). Trimming cost V 7 bases and J 10 bases, with 17 bases left between them. CDR3 length: 12 amino acids. Germline values: CDR1 SQVTM, CDR2 ANQGSEA.

The rearrangement uses TRBV12-3 or TRBV12-4 and TRBJ2-2; D remains ambiguous. V was trimmed by 6 bases and J by 13 bases, leaving 15 bases between them. The CDR3 length is 12 residues. The CDR3 DNA reads TGTGCCAGCAGCCTACAGCCCCCTTCGCTGTTTTTT. Its protein is CASSLQPPSLFF.

This chain uses TRBV5-4 with TRBJ2-3; D call uncertain. Germline CDR1 SGHNT, CDR2 YYREEE (reference sequence). This CDR3 has 14 amino acids. Trimming removed 3 bases from V and 4 bases from J, with 12 bases in between. CDR3 bases: TGTGCCAGCAGCTCAACGACTCGGGCAGATACGCAGTATTTT. Amino acid sequence: CASSSTTRADTQYF. The entire variable domain, with the rest obtained from reference TRBV5-4 and TRBJ2-3, is as follows: ETGVTQSPTHLIKTRGQQVTLRCSSQSGHNTVSWYQQALGQGPQFIFQYYREEENGRGNFPPRFSGLQFPNYSSELNVNALELDDSALYLCASSSTTRADTQYFGPGTRLTVL.

J is TRBJ2-3 and V is TRBV11-2; the D is unclear. Germline assignment: CDR1 SGHAT and CDR2 FQNNGV. V shed 3 bases and J shed 4 bases, with 11 bases lying between them. This CDR3 has 14 amino acids. CDR3 DNA sequence: TGTGCCAGCAGCTTCCCCGGTACCGCAGATACGCAGTATTTT. It codes for CASSFPGTADTQYF.

CDR3: CASSLVTDTPTF. The CDR3, as DNA: TGTGCCAGCAGCTTAGTAACGGACACCCCGACCTTC. The chain recombines TRBV11-2 with TRBJ1-2, with a weak D call TRBD1 (5 bases). The CDR3 is 12 amino acids. With 1 base removed from V and 14 bases from J, the gap between germline ends came to 14 bases. Germline assignment: CDR1 SGHAT and CDR2 FQNNGV. Supplemented by reference TRBV11-2 and TRBJ1-2, the full variable domain reads EAGVAQSPRYKIIEKRQSVAFWCNPISGHATLYWYQQILGQGPKLLIQFQNNGVVDDSQLPKDRFSAERLKGVDSTLKIQPAKLEDSAVYLCASSLVTDTPTFGSGTRLTVV.

The chain recombines TRBV27 with TRBJ2-7; the match to TRBD1 covers 7 bases. V gave up 8 bases and J gave up 4 bases; unmatched junction bases: 11. The germline gives CDR1 MNHEY, CDR2 SMNVEV (reference sequence). The CDR3 loop spans 14 amino acids. The CDR3 sequence: CASQRGRGMYEQYF. The CDR3 DNA sequence: TGTGCCAGCCAGAGGGGCAGGGGGATGTACGAGCAGTACTTC.

This clone was seen once. V and J are TRBV4-1 and TRBJ2-3; no clear D. V was pared by 3 bases and J by 6 bases, with 25 bases between. Germline lookup yields CDR1 MGHRA and CDR2 YSYEKL. The CDR3 length is 18 residues. For the CDR3, the DNA is TGCGCCAGCAGCCACTCCTTCTCGTCGGCTATCAAGGAGGATACGCAGTATTTT. Translating gives CASSHSFSSAIKEDTQYF.

This clone occurred once. This chain links TRBV20-1 with TRBJ1-5; 11 nucleotides agree with TRBD1. The germline gives CDR1 DFQATT, CDR2 SNEGSKA (reference sequence). The V segment lost 3 bases and the J segment 1 base; nucleotides outside the gene matches: 8. The CDR3 totals 17 residues. As DNA, the CDR3 is TGCAGTGCTAGTGACGGACAGGGGGCTTGGAGCAATCAGCCCCAGCATTTT. This translates into CSASDGQGAWSNQPQHF.

The chain has TRBV5-5 and TRBJ1-4; D is unresolved. CDR1 and CDR2 from the germline V gene are SGHKS and YYEKEE (reference sequence). The CDR3 has 14 residues. V lost 1 base and J 7 bases, leaving 11 bases between the germline ends. CDR3: CASSLSPGGEKLFF. CDR3 sequence (DNA): TGTGCCAGCAGCTTGTCCCCTGGAGGTGAAAAACTGTTTTTT.

V and J are TRBV7-9 and TRBJ1-6; maybe TRBD1 (6 bases). The CDR3 extends over 18 amino acids. Trimming took 1 base from V and 9 from J, leaving 22 bases between them. CDR1 and CDR2 (germline): SEHNR, FQNEAQ (reference sequence). The CDR3 DNA sequence: TGTGCCAGCAGCTTAGGCCCCCCGGGGCAGGGGACGGGTTCACCCCTCCACTTT. Its protein product is CASSLGPPGQGTGSPLHF.

The rearrangement uses TRBV28 and TRBJ2-2, with D possibly TRBD2 on 5 matching bases. Trimming cost V 6 bases and J 4 bases, with 21 bases left between them. The CDR3 runs 17 residues. Germline V CDR1 and CDR2: MDHEN, SYDVKM. The DNA for the CDR3 is TGTGCCAGCAGCTCTCCCTTTGGGGAGTCGGTCACCGGGGAGCTGTTTTTT. Translation: CASSSPFGESVTGELFF.

The chain combines TRBV7-2 with TRBJ1-5; D might be TRBD1 (5 bases). Germline-derived CDR1 and CDR2 are SGHTA and FQGNSA. This CDR3 is built from 15 residues. The V end was cut by 5 bases, the J end by 6 bases, with 17 bases between. DNA for the CDR3: TGTGCCAGCAGCCCCCACCGACAGAGTCCTCAGCCCCAGCATTTT. This translates into CASSPHRQSPQPQHF.

The rearrangement links TRBV27 to TRBJ1-1; D call uncertain. The CDR3 consists of 9 residues. From germline, CDR1 is MNHEY and CDR2 SMNVEV (reference sequence). Trimming cost V 11 bases and J 5 bases, with 6 bases left between them. The CDR3 coding sequence is TGTGCCTCAGCGACTGAAGCTTTCTTT. Translating gives CASATEAFF.

The chain is built from TRBV6-2 or TRBV6-3 and TRBJ1-5; 8 nucleotides agree with TRBD1. This CDR3 spans 17 amino acids. J was trimmed by 3 bases and V by 5 bases; bases with no gene match: 12. CDR1 is MNHEY and CDR2 is SVGEGT in the germline V gene. The CDR3 coding sequence is TGTGCCAGCAGTCACCTCCCCAGGACAGGGAACAATCAGCCCCAGCATTTT. This codes for CASSHLPRTGNNQPQHF.

This rearrangement joins TRBV24-1 to TRBJ2-5; TRBD2 matches at 7 bases. V lost 1 base to trimming and J lost 0 bases; unmatched junction nucleotides: 4. This CDR3 spans 16 amino acids. The germline V gene encodes CDR1 KGHDR and CDR2 SFDVKD. Written as DNA, the CDR3 is TGTGCCACCAGTGATTTTAGAGCGGGATACCAAGAGACCCAGTACTTC. It yields the protein CATSDFRAGYQETQYF.

The V and J genes are TRBV7-9 and TRBJ2-1, with D tentatively TRBD2 (5 bases). The CDR3 consists of 13 residues. Trimming took off 0 bases at V and 9 bases at J, with 9 bases between the two ends. CDR1 and CDR2 from the germline V gene are SEHNR and FQNEAQ (reference sequence). CDR3 in DNA: TGTGCCAGCAGCTTAGCACACGGAGGTGAGCAGTTCTTC. This sequence encodes CASSLAHGGEQFF. Combining the CDR3 with reference TRBV7-9 and TRBJ2-1 gives the whole variable domain DTGVSQNPRHKITKRGQNVTFRCDPISEHNRLYWYRQTLGQGPEFLTYFQNEAQLEKSRLLSDRFSAERPKGSFSTLEIQRTEQGDSAMYLCASSLAHGGEQFFGPGTRLTVL.

This sequence joins TRBV5-1 and TRBJ2-5, with 12 bases fitting TRBD2. V shed 0 bases, J shed 1 base, and the junction held 7 bases outside the gene matches. The CDR3 loop spans 18 amino acids. CDR1 is SGHRS and CDR2 is YFSETQ in the germline V gene. The CDR3 loop reads CASSLGLTSGGTQETQYF. The CDR3 nucleotides read TGCGCCAGCAGCTTGGGCCTGACTAGCGGGGGAACCCAAGAGACCCAGTACTTC. Using reference TRBV5-1 and TRBJ2-5 for the parts outside the CDR3, the full variable domain is KAGVTQTPRYLIKTRGQQVTLSCSPISGHRSVSWYQQTPGQGLQFLFEYFSETQRNKGNFPGRFSGRQFSNSRSEMNVSTLELGDSALYLCASSLGLTSGGTQETQYFGPGTRLLVL.

A single count supports this clone. This chain joins TRBV5-6 and TRBJ2-1; TRBD2 matches at 11 bases. The germline V gene encodes CDR1 SGHDT and CDR2 YYEEEE. The junction had 8 bases not matched to a gene; V was cut back by 4 bases and J by 5 bases. CDR3 length: 16 residues. CDR3 coding DNA: TGTGCCAGCAGCACGAAACTAGCGGGGGATAACAATGAGCAGTTCTTC. It codes for CASSTKLAGDNNEQFF.

The V and J genes are TRBV18 and TRBJ2-3; TRBD2 matches 14 bases. Germline-derived CDR1 and CDR2 are KGHSH and LQKENI. The trim removed 4 bases at V and 5 bases at J, leaving 5 bases unmatched. The CDR3 covers 16 residues. The CDR3 DNA reads as TGTGCCAGCTCACTACCCGGACTAGCGGGAGGAGATACGCAGTATTTT. Translating gives CASSLPGLAGGDTQYF.

The rearrangement links TRBV2 to TRBJ1-4; 10 nucleotides match TRBD1. Per germline, CDR1 SNHLY and CDR2 FYNNEI. The junction had 8 bases not matched to a gene; V was cut back by 5 bases and J by 8 bases. CDR3 size: 15 residues. CDR3: CASSPMTGGTEKLFF. CDR3 nucleotide sequence: TGTGCCAGCAGTCCAATGACAGGGGGCACAGAAAAACTGTTTTTT.

This chain uses TRBV6-5 with TRBJ2-1, with 11 bases aligning to TRBD1. CDR1 and CDR2 from the germline V gene are MNHEY and SVGAGI. V was pared by 6 bases and J by 6 bases, with 7 bases of the junction left unmatched. The CDR3 runs to 15 residues. CDR3 coding DNA: TGTGCCAGCAGCTCCTGGGGACAGGGGGGCAATGAGCAGTTCTTC. It encodes CASSSWGQGGNEQFF.

The rearrangement uses TRBV16 and TRBJ1-1; D is unresolved. The CDR3 contains 13 residues. V lost 4 bases to trimming and J lost 1 base, with 7 bases between them. From germline, CDR1 is KGHSY and CDR2 FQNENV. CDR3 region: CASSLQANTEAFF. CDR3 in DNA: TGTGCCAGCAGCCTTCAGGCGAACACTGAAGCTTTCTTT.

The gene calls are TRBV30 and TRBJ1-1; D gene uncertain. This CDR3 contains 11 residues. CDR1 is GTSNPN, CDR2 SVGIG, per germline (reference sequence). Between the trimmed V and J ends, which lost 8 bases and 0 bases, there was a span of 7 bases. The CDR3 region has the DNA TGTGCCCTGGCCATGAACACTGAAGCTTTCTTT. This sequence encodes CALAMNTEAFF.

The chain couples TRBV3-1 (or the pseudogene TRBV3-2) to TRBJ2-3; 9 nucleotides align to TRBD2. The CDR3 contains 16 residues. Per the germline V gene, CDR1 is LGHDT and CDR2 is YNNKEL (reference sequence). V was clipped by 4 bases and J by 6 bases; unmatched bases: 11. The CDR3 reads CASSPTARGGGDTQYF. CDR3 nucleotide sequence: TGTGCCAGCAGCCCGACCGCGCGGGGGGGTGGGGATACGCAGTATTTT.

The V call is TRBV28, the J call TRBJ1-1; 8 bases match TRBD1. The J segment lost 5 bases and the V segment lost 4 bases, leaving 6 bases of the junction unmatched. This CDR3 has 14 amino acids. CDR1 and CDR2 from the germline V gene are MDHEN and SYDVKM. The CDR3 reads CASSSSGQVTEAFF. CDR3 DNA: TGTGCCAGCAGTTCGTCGGGACAGGTAACTGAAGCTTTCTTT.

This sequence joins TRBV1 and TRBJ1-5; the D call TRBD1 from the table was never checked on the DNA. TRBV1 is termed a pseudogene. The CDR3 runs 18 residues. Here the CDR3 reads CTSSQEEAGGSLHQPQHF. The DNA for the CDR3 is TGCACCAGCAGCCAAGAGGAGGCAGGGGGCTCCCTCCATCAGCCCCAGCATTTT.

The gene calls are TRBV11-2 and TRBJ1-3; D not certain. CDR1 is SGHAT, CDR2 FQNNGV, per germline. There are 13 residues in the CDR3. V gave up 6 bases and J gave up 0 bases, with 6 bases separating them. The CDR3 DNA reads TGTGCCAGCAGGCGTCTCTCTGGAAACACCATATATTTT. It specifies CASRRLSGNTIYF.

The V and J genes are TRBV27 and TRBJ2-1; no clear D gene. The CDR3 is 15 amino acids. Germline CDR1 MNHEY, CDR2 SMNVEV (reference sequence). Trimming cost V 4 bases and J 0 bases, with 10 bases left between them. CDR3 residues: CASSSSPRSYNEQFF. The CDR3 DNA reads as TGTGCCAGCAGTTCCAGTCCCCGCTCCTACAATGAGCAGTTCTTC.

This chain links TRBV28 with TRBJ2-7; the match to TRBD1 covers 7 bases. The CDR3 consists of 14 residues. The V gene's germline CDR1 is MDHEN and CDR2 SYDVKM. The trim removed 3 bases at V and 3 bases at J, leaving 5 bases unmatched. CDR3 in amino acids: CASSFRTGVYEQYV. The DNA for the CDR3 is TGTGCCAGCAGTTTCCGGACAGGAGTCTACGAGCAGTACGTC.

The genes are TRBV6-6 and TRBJ1-4; 7 positions agree with TRBD1. The J segment lost 2 bases and the V segment lost 4 bases, leaving 1 base of the junction unmatched. CDR3 length: 14 residues. Looked up from germline, CDR1 is MNHNY and CDR2 is SVGAGI (reference sequence). CDR3 sequence: CASSSQGTNEKLFF. The CDR3 DNA reads TGTGCCAGCAGTTCACAGGGGACTAATGAAAAACTGTTTTTT.

V and J are TRBV2 and TRBJ2-5; a possible D gene is TRBD1 (6 bases). Germline V lookup: CDR1 SNHLY, CDR2 FYNNEI. CDR3 size: 12 residues. Trimming cost V 7 bases and J 7 bases, with 13 bases left between them. CDR3 loop: CASIGGPGTQYF. As DNA, the CDR3 is TGTGCCAGCATTGGGGGCCCGGGGACCCAGTACTTC.